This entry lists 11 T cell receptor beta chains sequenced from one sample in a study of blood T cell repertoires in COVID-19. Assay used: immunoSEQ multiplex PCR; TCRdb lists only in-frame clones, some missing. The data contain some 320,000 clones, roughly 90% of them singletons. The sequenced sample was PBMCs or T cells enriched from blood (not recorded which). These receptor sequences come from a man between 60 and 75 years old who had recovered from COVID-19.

CDR3: CASSQPGQVFLGLHF. CDR3 DNA: TGCGCCAGCAGCCAACCGGGACAGGTTTTTCTCGGCCTCCACTTT. The chain is built from TRBV4-1 and TRBJ1-6, with TRBD1 identical over 8 bases. The germline CDR1 and CDR2 sequences are MGHRA and YSYEKL. This CDR3 contains 15 residues. The trim removed 2 bases at V and 15 bases at J, leaving 12 bases unmatched.

CDR3 in amino acids: CASWSSGGNEQFF. CDR3 bases: TGTGCCAGCTGGTCTAGCGGGGGTAATGAGCAGTTCTTC. The chain couples TRBV12-3 or TRBV12-4 to TRBJ2-1, with 10 bases lining up with TRBD2. After removal of 8 bases from V and 7 bases from J, the junction contained 5 bases not matched to a gene. The CDR3 length is 13 residues.

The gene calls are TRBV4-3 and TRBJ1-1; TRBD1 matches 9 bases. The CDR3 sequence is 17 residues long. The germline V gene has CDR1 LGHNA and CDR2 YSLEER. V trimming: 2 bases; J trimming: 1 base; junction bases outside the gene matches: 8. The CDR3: CASSQTTGGVGNTEAFF. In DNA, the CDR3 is TGCGCCAGCAGCCAAACGACAGGGGGGGTCGGGAACACTGAAGCTTTCTTT.

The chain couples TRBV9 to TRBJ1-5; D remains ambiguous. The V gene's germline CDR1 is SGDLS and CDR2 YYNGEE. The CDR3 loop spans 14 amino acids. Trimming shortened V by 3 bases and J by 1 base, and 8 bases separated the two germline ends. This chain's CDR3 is CASSGALSNQPQHF. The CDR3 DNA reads TGTGCCAGCAGCGGGGCTTTGAGCAATCAGCCCCAGCATTTT.

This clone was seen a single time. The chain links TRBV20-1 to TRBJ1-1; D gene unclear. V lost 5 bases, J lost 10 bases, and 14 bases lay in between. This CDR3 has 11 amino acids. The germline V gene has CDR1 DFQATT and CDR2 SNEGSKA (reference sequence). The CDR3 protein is CSAHRPEGAFF. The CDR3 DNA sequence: TGCAGTGCTCACCGACCAGAGGGAGCTTTCTTT.

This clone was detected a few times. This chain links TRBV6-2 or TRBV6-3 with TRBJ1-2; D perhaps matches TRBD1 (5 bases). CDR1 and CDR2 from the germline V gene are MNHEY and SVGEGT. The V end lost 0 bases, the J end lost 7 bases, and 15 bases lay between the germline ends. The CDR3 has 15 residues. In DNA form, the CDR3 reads TGTGCCAGCAGTTACTCTTCGGCAGGGCAGGGTGGCTACACCTTC. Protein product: CASSYSSAGQGGYTF.

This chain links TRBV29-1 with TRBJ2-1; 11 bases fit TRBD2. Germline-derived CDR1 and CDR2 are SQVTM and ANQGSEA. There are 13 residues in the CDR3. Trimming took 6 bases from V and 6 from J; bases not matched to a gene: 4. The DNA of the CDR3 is TGCAGCGTGACTAGCGGGAATATCAATGAGCAGTTCTTC. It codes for CSVTSGNINEQFF.

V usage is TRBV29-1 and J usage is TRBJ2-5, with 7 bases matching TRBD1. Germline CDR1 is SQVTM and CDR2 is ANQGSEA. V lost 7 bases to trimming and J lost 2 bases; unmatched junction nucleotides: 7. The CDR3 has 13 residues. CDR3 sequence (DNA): TGCAGCGGTGGGGACAGTCCTCAAGAGACCCAGTACTTC. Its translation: CSGGDSPQETQYF.

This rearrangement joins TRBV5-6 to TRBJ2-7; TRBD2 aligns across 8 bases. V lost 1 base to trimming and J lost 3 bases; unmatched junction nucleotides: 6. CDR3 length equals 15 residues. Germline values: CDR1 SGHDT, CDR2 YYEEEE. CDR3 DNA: TGTGCCAGCAGCTTGTCGACGGGAGGGTTCTACGAGCAGTACTTC. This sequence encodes CASSLSTGGFYEQYF.

The CDR3 loop is CASSDRDRDNEQFF. CDR3 coding DNA: TGCGCCAGCAGTGACCGGGACAGAGACAATGAGCAGTTCTTC. The V gene is TRBV10-1, the J gene TRBJ2-1, with 7 bases aligning to TRBD1. The J segment lost 5 bases and the V segment lost 3 bases, leaving 4 bases of the junction unmatched. The CDR3 totals 14 residues. Germline V CDR1 and CDR2: WNHNN, SYGVQD (reference sequence).

Written as DNA, the CDR3 is TGTGCCAGCAGCGGCGGGGGGTACAGCTCCTACGAGCAGTACTTC. It yields the protein CASSGGGYSSYEQYF. This sequence joins TRBV7-9 and TRBJ2-7; 8 positions match TRBD2. The ends lost 5 bases at V and 0 bases at J; junction bases unmatched: 6. The CDR3 totals 15 residues. CDR1 is SEHNR, CDR2 FQNEAQ, per germline (reference sequence).